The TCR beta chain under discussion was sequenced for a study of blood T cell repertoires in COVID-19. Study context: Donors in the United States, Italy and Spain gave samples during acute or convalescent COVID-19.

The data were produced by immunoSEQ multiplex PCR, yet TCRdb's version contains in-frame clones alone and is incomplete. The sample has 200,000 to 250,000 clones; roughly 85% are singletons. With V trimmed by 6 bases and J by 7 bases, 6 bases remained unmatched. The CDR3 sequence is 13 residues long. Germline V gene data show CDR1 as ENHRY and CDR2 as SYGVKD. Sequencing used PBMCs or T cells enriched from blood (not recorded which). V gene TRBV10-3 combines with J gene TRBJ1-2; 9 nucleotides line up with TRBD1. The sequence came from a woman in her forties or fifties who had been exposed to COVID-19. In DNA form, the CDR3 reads TGTGCCATCAGCCGGGACAGGGAGGCTGGCTACACCTTC. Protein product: CAISRDREAGYTF.